The 14 T cell receptor beta chains listed next were all sequenced from one sample in a study of vaccination and CD4 T cells after COVID-19. These receptors have no known antigen. As for treatment: approximately 9-day PBMC culture with coronavirus spike peptide pools or control peptides (ViraFEST assay). Those CD4+ T cells from the unexposed donor predate the COVID-19 pandemic (2011-2018). The assay that was used to sequence DNA from cultured CD4+ T cells was the Oncomine TCR Beta short-read assay. TCRdb used MiXCR to reprocess the PCR reads, holding one entry per CDR3 protein. This table has roughly 5,400 distinct CDR3 sequences, 39% appearing once. Sequencing used CD4+ T cells from blood, cultured in vitro. Every receptor here comes from a human donor in good health.

Notes on this clonotype: Its ends do not fully match the called genes, so a read error is possible. In DNA form, the CDR3 reads TGTGCTAGTAGGATGGCAGGGAACTACGAGCAGTACTTC. This gives the protein CASRMAGNYEQYF. This chain joins TRBV19 and TRBJ2-7, with D possibly TRBD1 on 5 matching bases. Germline CDR1 LNHDA, CDR2 SQIVND (reference sequence). The CDR3 totals 13 residues.

This sequence joins TRBV11-3 and TRBJ2-2; TRBD2 is a possible D gene (5 bases). Trimming took 1 base from V and 2 from J, leaving 14 bases between them. The CDR3 is 17 amino acids. Per germline, CDR1 SGHNT and CDR2 YENEEA. This CDR3 reads CASSLGSEAGNTGELFF. The CDR3 DNA reads TGTGCCAGCAGCTTAGGGTCGGAGGCAGGCAACACCGGGGAGCTGTTTTTT. Using reference TRBV11-3 and TRBJ2-2 for the parts outside the CDR3, the full variable domain is EAGVVQSPRYKIIEKKQPVAFWCNPISGHNTLYWYLQNLGQGPELLIRYENEEAVDDSQLPKDRFSAERLKGVDSTLKIQPAELGDSAVYLCASSLGSEAGNTGELFFGEGSRLTVL.

The CDR3 loop reads CASSLRGLNEQFF. The CDR3 DNA reads as TGTGCCAGCAGCTTACGGGGATTGAATGAGCAGTTCTTC. V gene TRBV7-9 combines with J gene TRBJ2-1; possibly TRBD2 for D (5 bases). V lost 2 bases and J lost 7, with 9 bases in between. Looked up from germline, CDR1 is SEHNR and CDR2 is FQNEAQ (reference sequence). The CDR3 has 13 amino acids. The full variable domain, with the rest looked up from reference TRBV7-9 and TRBJ2-1, is DTGVSQNPRHKITKRGQNVTFRCDPISEHNRLYWYRQTLGQGPEFLTYFQNEAQLEKSRLLSDRFSAERPKGSFSTLEIQRTEQGDSAMYLCASSLRGLNEQFFGPGTRLTVL.

The rearrangement joins TRBV14 to TRBJ1-2, with D uncertain. Per germline, CDR1 SGHDN and CDR2 FVKESK. CDR3 length equals 12 residues. V was trimmed by 0 bases and J by 9 bases, leaving 8 bases between them. CDR3 region: CASSQDAVSYTF. As DNA, the CDR3 is TGTGCCAGCAGCCAAGATGCGGTTAGCTACACCTTC.

The chain couples TRBV18 to TRBJ1-1; D is undetermined. The germline gives CDR1 KGHSH, CDR2 LQKENI. The CDR3 is 14 amino acids. With 3 bases removed from V and 3 bases from J, the gap between germline ends came to 11 bases. The CDR3 protein is CASSPDLLDTEAFF. The CDR3 DNA follows: TGTGCCAGCTCACCGGACCTGTTGGACACTGAAGCTTTCTTT.

V gene TRBV2 combines with J gene TRBJ1-1; no firm D call. This CDR3 spans 14 amino acids. V was pared by 8 bases and J by 0 bases, with 13 bases between. CDR1 and CDR2 (germline): SNHLY, FYNNEI. The CDR3, as DNA: TGTGCCAGCTTAATTGGGCCCATGAACACTGAAGCTTTCTTT. It specifies CASLIGPMNTEAFF. The whole variable domain, remainder taken from reference TRBV2 and TRBJ1-1, is EPEVTQTPSHQVTQMGQEVILRCVPISNHLYFYWYRQILGQKVEFLVSFYNNEISEKSEIFDDQFSVERPDGSNFTLKIRSTKLEDSAMYFCASLIGPMNTEAFFGQGTRLTVV.

The chain carries TRBV9 and TRBJ1-1, with D maybe TRBD1 (5 bases). The V gene lost 3 bases and the J gene lost 5 bases, with 14 bases spanning the gap. CDR1 SGDLS and CDR2 YYNGEE come from the germline V gene. CDR3 size: 14 residues. CDR3: CASSGDLGGTEAFF. The CDR3 nucleotides read TGTGCCAGCAGCGGAGACCTCGGGGGAACTGAAGCTTTCTTT. The whole variable domain, filled in from reference TRBV9 and TRBJ1-1, reads DSGVTQTPKHLITATGQRVTLRCSPRSGDLSVYWYQQSLDQGLQFLIQYYNGEERAKGNILERFSAQQFPDLHSELNLSSLELGDSALYFCASSGDLGGTEAFFGQGTRLTVV.

This clonotype was detected only a few times. This chain joins TRBV20-1 and TRBJ2-5; weak D call: TRBD2 (5 bases). CDR1 and CDR2 (germline): DFQATT, SNEGSKA (reference sequence). The CDR3 is 14 residues long. The V gene lost 0 bases and the J gene lost 5 bases, with 13 bases spanning the gap. CDR3 DNA sequence: TGCAGTGCTAGAGATGACGGGGAGTGGGAGACCCAGTACTTC. This encodes CSARDDGEWETQYF.

The chain joins TRBV7-8 to TRBJ1-1; D remains ambiguous. Germline loops: CDR1 SGHVS, CDR2 FQNEAQ. Deletions cut 0 bases from V and 1 base from J, with 9 bases between. This CDR3 region has 15 residues. CDR3 amino acids: CASSLAPVGNTEAFF. The CDR3 nucleotides are TGTGCCAGCAGCTTAGCTCCTGTAGGGAACACTGAAGCTTTCTTT.

The V and J genes are TRBV12-3 or TRBV12-4 and TRBJ1-1, with unresolved D. CDR3 length equals 13 residues. V lost 4 bases, J lost 2 bases, and 8 bases lay in between. The CDR3 spells CASSSQLNTEAFF. CDR3 sequence (DNA): TGTGCCAGCAGTTCCCAGCTAAACACTGAAGCTTTCTTT.

The CDR3 protein is CASSLSGDTEAFF. The CDR3 DNA is TGTGCCAGCAGTCTTTCAGGGGACACTGAAGCTTTCTTT. V is TRBV6-1 and J is TRBJ1-1, with D possibly TRBD1 on 6 matching bases. Germline assignment: CDR1 MNHNS and CDR2 SASEGT. This CDR3 has 13 residues. Trimming stripped 5 bases from V and 3 bases from J, with 10 bases between.

This clonotype was detected only a few times. The chain uses TRBV5-6 and TRBJ1-2; 9 nucleotides match TRBD1. CDR1 SGHDT and CDR2 YYEEEE come from the germline V gene. J was trimmed by 6 bases and V by 3 bases; bases with no gene match: 6. The CDR3 runs 14 residues. The CDR3 DNA sequence: TGTGCCAGCAGCTCTCCGGGACAGGGCGATGGCTACACCTTC. This encodes CASSSPGQGDGYTF. Full variable domain (outside the CDR3, taken from reference TRBV5-6 and TRBJ1-2): DAGVTQSPTHLIKTRGQQVTLRCSPKSGHDTVSWYQQALGQGPQFIFQYYEEEERQRGNFPDRFSGHQFPNYSSELNVNALLLGDSALYLCASSSPGQGDGYTFGSGTRLTVV.

V usage is TRBV30 and J usage is TRBJ1-2; TRBD1 is a possible D gene (6 bases). The CDR3 has 13 amino acids. With 1 base removed from V and 4 bases from J, the gap between germline ends came to 10 bases. Germline V gives CDR1 GTSNPN, CDR2 SVGIG (reference sequence). Here the CDR3 reads CAWSALGGYGYTF. Here the CDR3 DNA reads TGTGCCTGGAGTGCTTTAGGGGGCTATGGCTACACCTTC.

By share of the sample, this clonotype is medium-sized. The chain employs TRBV6-4 and TRBJ2-1; 11 bases agree with TRBD2. CDR1 and CDR2 from the germline V gene are MRHNA and SNTAGT. J was trimmed by 6 bases and V by 0 bases; bases with no gene match: 1. This CDR3 region has 15 residues. The CDR3 region has the DNA TGTGCCAGCAGTGACTCTAGCGGGGGGGCCAATGAGCAGTTCTTC. Protein sequence: CASSDSSGGANEQFF.